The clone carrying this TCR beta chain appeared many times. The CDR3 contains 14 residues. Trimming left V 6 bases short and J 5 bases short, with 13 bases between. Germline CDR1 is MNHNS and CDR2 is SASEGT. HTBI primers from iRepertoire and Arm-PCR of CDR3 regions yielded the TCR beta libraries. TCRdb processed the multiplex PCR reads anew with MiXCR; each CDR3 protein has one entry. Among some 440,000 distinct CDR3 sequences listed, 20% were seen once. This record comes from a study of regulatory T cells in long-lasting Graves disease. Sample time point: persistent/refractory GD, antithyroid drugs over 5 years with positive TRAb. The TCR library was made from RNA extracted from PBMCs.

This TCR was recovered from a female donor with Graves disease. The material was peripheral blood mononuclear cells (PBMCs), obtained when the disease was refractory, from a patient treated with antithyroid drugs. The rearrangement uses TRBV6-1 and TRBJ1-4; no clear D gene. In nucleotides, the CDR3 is TGTGCCAGCAGGGGCAGAACGATAAATGAAAAACTGTTTTTT. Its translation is CASRGRTINEKLFF.